This TCR beta chain emerged from a study of post-analysis software for immune sequencing data. Notes on the study in general: In patients, TRBV5-6, TRBV5-1 and TRBV20-1 belonged to five or six TRBV segments found more frequently than in controls.

This clonotype was found a few times. The antigen is unknown. Unique molecular identifiers were present in the TCR beta cDNA libraries. TCRdb called the PCR reads again in MiXCR, with one record for every CDR3 protein. The sample shows 650,000 to 850,000 distinct CDR3 sequences, about 45% of them seen only once. Trimming took 11 bases from V and 0 from J, leaving 17 bases between them. CDR3 length: 15 residues. The germline V gene has CDR1 MDHEN and CDR2 SYDVKM. The sequencing input was blood. This sequence joins TRBV28 and TRBJ1-5; D may be TRBD1 (5 bases). This TCR was sampled from a girl between 10 and 17 years old with multiple sclerosis. CDR3 sequence: CAGSGGSHSNQPQHF. The CDR3 nucleotides are TGTGCCGGGTCGGGGGGGTCCCATAGCAATCAGCCCCAGCATTTT.